The clone carrying this TCR beta chain has ten or more counts. Antigen specificity is unknown. The J segment lost 5 bases and the V segment lost 1 base, leaving 6 bases of the junction unmatched. The CDR3 extends over 14 amino acids. Germline V gene lookup returns CDR1 SQVTM and CDR2 ANQGSEA. This specimen comes from a study of identical twins. Study-wide results and caveats: An excess of low generation probability was shown by twin-shared out-of-frame alpha sequences.

Each CDR3 protein is one row after TCRdb ran MiXCR on the 5' RACE reads. The sample holds hundreds of thousands of distinct CDR3 sequences, roughly 6.2% seen once. The chain recombines TRBV29-1 with TRBJ2-5; 8 positions agree with TRBD1. Material for sequencing was naive T cells sorted from blood. This sequence was found in a man younger than 35 in good health. The chain's CDR3 is CSVEVQQGGETQYF. For the CDR3, the DNA is TGCAGCGTTGAAGTCCAACAGGGGGGCGAGACCCAGTACTTC.